This is a list of T cell receptor beta chains from one sample in a study of high-grade serous ovarian cancer treatment subgroups. The method was immunoSEQ multiplex PCR; TCRdb's version includes in-frame clones alone and lacks a portion of them. The repertoire has about 30,000 clones, around four fifths of them found once; the top ten carry around 2.3%. The sample was tumor tissue. Receptors were obtained from a human donor with high-grade serous ovarian cancer. CDR3s include the opening cysteine and the closing phenylalanine or tryptophan. The order of the fields is V gene, J gene, D gene, clone size, CDR3 protein, CDR3 DNA. The D gene is left open where the match is weak. Rows give clone size only sometimes, using once, few, many, or a class for an expanded clone.

v_gene: TRBV15; j_gene: TRBJ1-5; d_gene: TRBD1; abundance: -; CDR3aa: CATSRNGTGVIFSNQPQHF; CDR3nt: TGTGCCACCAGCAGAAACGGGACAGGGGTCATTTTTAGCAATCAGCCCCAGCATTTT
v_gene: TRBV30; j_gene: TRBJ1-2; d_gene: -; abundance: -; CDR3aa: CARRGGRMDGYTF; CDR3nt: TGTGCCCGCAGAGGAGGGCGGATGGATGGCTACACCTTC
v_gene: TRBV28; j_gene: TRBJ1-2; d_gene: TRBD1; abundance: -; CDR3aa: CASSREDREGGYTF; CDR3nt: TGTGCCAGCAGTCGCGAAGACAGGGAGGGTGGCTACACCTTC
v_gene: TRBV20-1; j_gene: TRBJ2-7; d_gene: -; abundance: -; CDR3aa: CSARGGREQYF; CDR3nt: TGCAGTGCTAGAGGGGGGCGCGAGCAGTACTTC
v_gene: TRBV11-2; j_gene: TRBJ2-1; d_gene: TRBD2; abundance: -; CDR3aa: CASSLDGLADNEQFF; CDR3nt: TGTGCCAGCAGCTTAGATGGGCTAGCGGACAATGAGCAGTTCTTC
v_gene: TRBV18; j_gene: TRBJ2-3; d_gene: -; abundance: -; CDR3aa: CASSKIDTDTQYF; CDR3nt: TGTGCCAGCTCAAAAATAGACACAGATACGCAGTATTTT
v_gene: TRBV10-3; j_gene: TRBJ2-1; d_gene: TRBD2; abundance: once; CDR3aa: CAISRTSDYNEQFF; CDR3nt: TGTGCCATCAGTCGCACTAGCGACTACAATGAGCAGTTCTTC
v_gene: TRBV6-5; j_gene: TRBJ1-2; d_gene: -; abundance: -; CDR3aa: CASSPTWTANYGYTF; CDR3nt: TGTGCCAGCAGTCCAACCTGGACAGCTAACTATGGCTACACCTTC
v_gene: TRBV29-1; j_gene: TRBJ2-3; d_gene: TRBD1; abundance: -; CDR3aa: CSGRTGGTDTQYF; CDR3nt: TGCAGCGGTCGGACAGGGGGCACAGATACGCAGTATTTT
v_gene: TRBV20-1; j_gene: TRBJ2-5; d_gene: -; abundance: -; CDR3aa: CSASKGETQYF; CDR3nt: TGCAGTGCTAGTAAGGGAGAGACCCAGTACTTC
v_gene: TRBV28; j_gene: TRBJ2-5; d_gene: -; abundance: -; CDR3aa: CASSRLSETQYF; CDR3nt: TGTGCCAGCAGTAGGCTCTCGGAGACCCAGTACTTC
v_gene: TRBV4-2; j_gene: TRBJ2-2; d_gene: -; abundance: -; CDR3aa: CASSQDRRELFF; CDR3nt: TGTGCCAGCAGCCAAGATAGGCGGGAGCTGTTTTTT
v_gene: TRBV4-2; j_gene: TRBJ2-3; d_gene: TRBD2; abundance: -; CDR3aa: CASSQDFTSGWDTDTQYF; CDR3nt: TGTGCCAGCAGCCAAGATTTTACTAGCGGGTGGGACACAGATACGCAGTATTTT
v_gene: TRBV2; j_gene: TRBJ2-6; d_gene: -; abundance: -; CDR3aa: CASSRDSNSGANVLTF; CDR3nt: TGTGCCAGCAGTCGGGACTCAAACTCGGGGGCCAACGTCCTGACTTTC
v_gene: TRBV5-4; j_gene: TRBJ2-7; d_gene: -; abundance: -; CDR3aa: CASSFWDHTYEQYF; CDR3nt: TGTGCCAGCAGCTTCTGGGACCATACCTACGAGCAGTACTTC
v_gene: TRBV15; j_gene: TRBJ1-2; d_gene: -; abundance: -; CDR3aa: CATSREGRFYGYTF; CDR3nt: TGTGCCACCAGCAGAGAGGGACGTTTCTATGGCTACACCTTC